Listed here are 20 T cell receptor beta chains from one sample, sequenced in a study of CD8+CD57+ T cells in acquired aplastic anemia. For CDR3 and TCR beta VDJ profiling, genomic DNA was the template used. TCRdb reanalysed the reads using MiXCR and keeps one entry per CDR3 protein. The sample holds approximately 300,000 distinct CDR3 sequences, around three fifths seen once. Whoever was chosen for sequencing had shown CD8+CD57+ cell expansion by flow cytometry. The sequencing input was sorted CD4+, CD8+, or CD8+CD57+ T cells (not recorded which) from PBMCs. These TCRs come from a human donor with aplastic anemia.

This clonotype showed up many times. This rearrangement joins TRBV20-1 to TRBJ2-3, with TRBD1 identical over 7 bases. The CDR3 is made up of 14 amino acids. Losses at the gene ends were 6 bases for V and 0 bases for J; bases not matched to a gene: 6. Germline V gene data show CDR1 as DFQATT and CDR2 as SNEGSKA (reference sequence). The CDR3: CSATGATSTDTQYF. The CDR3 bases are TGCAGTGCAACAGGGGCAACTAGCACAGATACGCAGTATTTT.

This chain uses TRBV20-1 with TRBJ2-7, with D perhaps matching TRBD1 (7 bases). Trimming left V 6 bases short and J 0 bases short, with 15 bases between. The CDR3 sequence is 14 residues long. CDR1 and CDR2 (germline): DFQATT, SNEGSKA (reference sequence). CDR3: CSARGDASSYEQYF. The CDR3, as DNA: TGCAGTGCCAGGGGGGACGCTAGCTCCTACGAGCAGTACTTC.

Ten or more counts support this clonotype. This chain joins TRBV7-3 and TRBJ2-4; 10 nucleotides match TRBD2. The CDR3 sequence is 16 residues long. J lost 7 bases, V lost 1 base, and 7 bases had no gene match. Germline V gene data show CDR1 as SGHTA and CDR2 as FQGTGA. CDR3 amino acids: CASSLNGASGGNIQYF. Written as DNA, the CDR3 is TGTGCCAGCAGCTTAAATGGCGCTAGCGGGGGCAACATTCAGTACTTC.

This clonotype was seen more than once but under ten times. The rearrangement joins TRBV12-3 or TRBV12-4 to TRBJ2-7; 10 bases align to TRBD2. V lost 2 bases to trimming and J lost 6 bases; unmatched junction nucleotides: 4. This CDR3 is 14 amino acids long. DNA of the CDR3: TGTGCCAGCAGTTTAAGCGGGAGGGCCTTCGAGCAGTACTTC. It encodes CASSLSGRAFEQYF.

This clonotype was seen repeatedly, ten times or more. CDR3 bases: TGTGCCAGTATTTTAGGGCCCGGGGAGCTGTTTTTT. The encoded protein is CASILGPGELFF. The rearrangement joins TRBV19 to TRBJ2-2; D is uncertain. This CDR3 region has 12 residues. The V and J ends lost 7 bases and 6 bases respectively, with 9 bases between them. Germline V gene lookup returns CDR1 LNHDA and CDR2 SQIVND (reference sequence).

The chain uses TRBV9 and TRBJ2-5; D is unresolved. The V and J ends lost 1 base and 1 base respectively, with 8 bases between them. Germline loops: CDR1 SGDLS, CDR2 YYNGEE. This CDR3 region has 14 residues. CDR3 residues: CASSVSVLQETQYF. The CDR3 region has the DNA TGTGCCAGCAGCGTATCGGTCCTCCAAGAGACCCAGTACTTC.

The chain couples TRBV10-2 to TRBJ2-3, with D hard to call. The CDR3 is made up of 15 amino acids. Trimming removed 10 bases at V and 1 base at J, with 18 bases between. Germline V gene lookup returns CDR1 WSHSY and CDR2 SAAADI. In nucleotides, the CDR3 is TGCGCCACCACATTGGTCCTAAGGGGCACAGATACGCAGTATTTT. It translates to CATTLVLRGTDTQYF.

This clonotype has a count of ten or more. The V call is TRBV9, the J call TRBJ2-1; D is perhaps TRBD2 (7 bases). The CDR3 is 16 residues long. The ends were cut back, 0 bases at V and 5 bases at J, with 15 bases in the middle. The germline V gene encodes CDR1 SGDLS and CDR2 YYNGEE. CDR3 nucleotide sequence: TGTGCCAGCAGCGTAGGGACTAGAGGGGGTAACAATGAGCAGTTCTTC. Amino acid sequence: CASSVGTRGGNNEQFF. Complete variable domain (other parts from reference TRBV9 and TRBJ2-1): DSGVTQTPKHLITATGQRVTLRCSPRSGDLSVYWYQQSLDQGLQFLIQYYNGEERAKGNILERFSAQQFPDLHSELNLSSLELGDSALYFCASSVGTRGGNNEQFFGPGTRLTVL.

This clonotype was seen only a few times. This chain connects TRBV30 to TRBJ1-1, with D perhaps TRBD1 (6 bases). The V and J ends lost 0 bases and 1 base respectively, with 9 bases between them. CDR1 and CDR2 from the germline V gene are GTSNPN and SVGIG (reference sequence). The CDR3 covers 14 residues. CDR3 nucleotide sequence: TGTGCCTGGAGTGTAGGGACACAGAACACTGAAGCTTTCTTT. It encodes CAWSVGTQNTEAFF.

This clonotype came up a few times. V and J are TRBV10-3 and TRBJ2-7, with 8 bases aligning to TRBD1. Trimming took 0 bases from V and 0 from J; bases not matched to a gene: 1. This CDR3 has 15 amino acids. Germline V gene data show CDR1 as ENHRY and CDR2 as SYGVKD. The CDR3 here is CAISESTGVSYEQYF. The CDR3 bases are TGTGCCATCAGTGAGTCGACAGGGGTCTCCTACGAGCAGTACTTC.

On this clonotype: A read error may be the cause here, since a much bigger clone is one base away. The chain is built from TRBV11-3 and TRBJ1-1; 8 nucleotides align to TRBD1. This CDR3 has 17 amino acids. The germline gives CDR1 SGHNT, CDR2 YENEEA. CDR3 protein: CACSSSILGQANTEAFF. CDR3 coding DNA: TGTGCCTGCAGCTCCTCAATACTGGGACAGGCGAACACTGAAGCTTTCTTT.

The V and J genes are TRBV15 and TRBJ2-3; D may be TRBD2 (6 bases). The V and J ends lost 0 bases and 1 base respectively, with 11 bases between them. CDR3 length: 16 amino acids. CDR1 and CDR2 (germline): LNHNV, YYDKDF (reference sequence). The CDR3 DNA is TGTGCCACCAGCAGAGACAGGTGGGGGGGCACAGATACGCAGTATTTT. Its translation is CATSRDRWGGTDTQYF.

This clonotype showed up just once. This sequence joins TRBV19 and TRBJ2-7; no definite D call. From germline, CDR1 is LNHDA and CDR2 SQIVND (reference sequence). This CDR3 comprises 15 residues. V was clipped by 3 bases and J by 3 bases, with 15 bases between them. CDR3 residues: CASSMDYSRFYEQYF. CDR3 DNA sequence: TGTGCCAGTAGTATGGATTATTCCAGGTTCTACGAGCAGTACTTC.

The rearrangement links TRBV25-1 to TRBJ2-7; D may match TRBD1 or TRBD2 (7 bases each). The CDR3 is 15 residues long. V lost 6 bases and J 7 bases, leaving 22 bases between the germline ends. Germline loops: CDR1 MGHDK, CDR2 SYGVNS. The CDR3 sequence is CASSVEAGGAGEQYF. The CDR3 coding sequence is TGTGCCAGCAGCGTAGAAGCAGGGGGGGCAGGTGAGCAGTACTTC.

This clonotype was seen a handful of times. This rearrangement joins TRBV20-1 to TRBJ2-7; 8 bases line up with TRBD2. The CDR3 is made up of 14 amino acids. Germline trimming cut 3 bases from V and 2 bases from J; bases unmatched to any gene: 6. The germline gives CDR1 DFQATT, CDR2 SNEGSKA (reference sequence). The CDR3 nucleotides read TGCAGTGCTAGTGTGCTAGCGGGCACCTACGAGCAGTACTTC. This codes for CSASVLAGTYEQYF.

On this clonotype: One junction end disagrees with the germline gene, perhaps due to a read error. The chain has TRBV7-7 and TRBJ2-2, with a tentative D call TRBD1 (5 bases). This CDR3 is built from 16 residues. The germline CDR1 and CDR2 sequences are SSHAT and FNYEAQ (reference sequence). The CDR3 DNA follows: TGTGCTAGCAGCTTAAGAGCAGGGTCTAAGACCGGGGAGCTGTTTTTT. Translation gives CASSLRAGSKTGELFF.

Here the CDR3 reads CSGQLADYGYTF. Here the CDR3 DNA reads TGCAGTGGACAACTTGCTGATTATGGCTACACCTTC. The chain uses TRBV20-1 and TRBJ1-2; D call uncertain. The V gene's germline CDR1 is DFQATT and CDR2 SNEGSKA (reference sequence). The CDR3 runs to 12 residues. The ends were cut back, 7 bases at V and 5 bases at J, with 14 bases in the middle.

The sample holds one count of this clonotype. The chain uses TRBV20-1 and TRBJ1-6; D is ambiguous. The CDR3 is 19 residues long. With 3 bases removed from V and 3 bases from J, the gap between germline ends came to 24 bases. Germline CDR1 and CDR2: DFQATT and SNEGSKA (reference sequence). The CDR3 region has the DNA TGCAGTGCTAGTTCTAAAATGAGCGGGGTGCGGGACTATAATTCACCCCTCCACTTT. It encodes CSASSKMSGVRDYNSPLHF.

This clonotype was observed a handful of times. The gene calls are TRBV10-3 and TRBJ2-7; the D gene is possibly TRBD1 (6 bases). Germline V lookup: CDR1 ENHRY, CDR2 SYGVKD. The CDR3 extends over 14 amino acids. V was clipped by 9 bases and J by 5 bases, with 20 bases between them. The CDR3 spells CAIKWGRARDEQYF. Here the CDR3 DNA reads TGTGCCATTAAATGGGGGCGTGCTAGGGACGAGCAGTACTTC.

In its sample, this clonotype was seen many times. The junction differs from germline at one of its ends, possibly a read error. This chain links TRBV10-1 with TRBJ2-5, with a possible D match to TRBD1 (6 bases). The CDR3 is made up of 16 amino acids. Germline CDR1 and CDR2: WNHNN and SYGVQD (reference sequence). The CDR3 loop reads CVSSESLVGQKETQYF. CDR3 bases: TGCGTCAGCAGTGAGTCGCTCGTAGGACAGAAAGAGACCCAGTACTTC.